The 18 T cell receptor beta chains below were found in one sample sequenced in a study of shared clonotypes between healthy human individuals. The repertoire was sequenced with immunoSEQ multiplex PCR; TCRdb's copy has only in-frame clones and lacks some. Found here are 2,500,000 or so clones, approximately 94% of them singletons; the top ten hold around 0.4%. Sequences were obtained from naive CD4+ T cells from PBMCs. As to subset: CD45RA+ positively selected. These receptors originate from a man between 18 and 29 years old in good health. Some clones in this sample may be carry-over from other donors' samples.

Turning to this clone: The same CDR3 arises from other DNA sequences in this sample as well. The chain recombines TRBV5-1 with TRBJ2-1, with a weak D call TRBD2 (5 bases). Germline V gene data show CDR1 as SGHRS and CDR2 as YFSETQ. V lost 0 bases, J lost 2 bases, and 9 bases lay in between. There are 15 residues in the CDR3. This CDR3 reads CASSLVGGPYNEQFF. In DNA, the CDR3 is TGCGCCAGCAGCTTGGTCGGCGGGCCCTACAATGAGCAGTTCTTC.

This clone has a single count. CDR3 bases: TGTGCCACCAGCAGAGATCGGCACACTGAAGCTTTCTTT. It encodes CATSRDRHTEAFF. The chain employs TRBV15 and TRBJ1-1; D is unclear. Germline V CDR1 and CDR2: LNHNV, YYDKDF (reference sequence). The V and J ends lost 0 bases and 3 bases respectively, with 5 bases between them. The CDR3 consists of 13 residues.

The chain has TRBV4-1 and TRBJ1-4; the D is unclear. Germline loops: CDR1 MGHRA, CDR2 YSYEKL. The CDR3 covers 16 residues. Deletions cut 0 bases from V and 8 bases from J, with 16 bases between. Written as DNA, the CDR3 is TGCGCCAGCAGCCAAGATAGAGGGCAGAATCTGGAAAAACTGTTTTTT. Its protein is CASSQDRGQNLEKLFF.

The chain links TRBV7-2 to TRBJ2-5, with D possibly TRBD1 on 7 matching bases. There are 14 residues in the CDR3. Per the germline V gene, CDR1 is SGHTA and CDR2 is FQGNSA. Deletions cut 3 bases from V and 2 bases from J, with 10 bases between. CDR3 region: CASSFGGQQETQYF. CDR3 sequence (DNA): TGTGCCAGCAGCTTCGGGGGACAGCAAGAGACCCAGTACTTC. Complete variable domain (other parts from reference TRBV7-2 and TRBJ2-5): GAGVSQSPSNKVTEKGKDVELRCDPISGHTALYWYRQSLGQGLEFLIYFQGNSAPDKSGLPSDRFSAERTGGSVSTLTIQRTQQEDSAVYLCASSFGGQQETQYFGPGTRLLVL.

This chain links TRBV25-1 with TRBJ2-7, with a weak D call TRBD2 (5 bases). Trimming cost V 3 bases and J 2 bases, with 11 bases left between them. Germline lookup yields CDR1 MGHDK and CDR2 SYGVNS. The CDR3 has 14 residues. CDR3 in amino acids: CASSDTRLTYEQYF. CDR3 DNA sequence: TGTGCCAGCAGTGATACTAGACTAACCTACGAGCAGTACTTC.

Note on this clone: At one end the junction does not follow the germline gene, possibly because of a read error. This rearrangement joins TRBV7-3 to TRBJ2-1; D is possibly TRBD2 (6 bases). Germline V gene data show CDR1 as SGHTA and CDR2 as FQGTGA. The CDR3 has 15 amino acids. The CDR3: CASSLVAGTYSEQFF. CDR3 DNA sequence: TGTGCCAGCAGCTTAGTGGCGGGAACCTACAGTGAGCAGTTCTTC.

The chain links TRBV5-8 to TRBJ1-5; D gene uncertain. Germline V gene lookup returns CDR1 SGHTS and CDR2 YDEGEE. CDR3 length: 15 residues. V lost 0 bases to trimming and J lost 1 base, with 8 bases between them. The DNA of the CDR3 is TGTGCCAGCAGCTTGGGGCAAAAGAGCAATCAGCCCCAGCATTTT. Its protein product is CASSLGQKSNQPQHF.

The chain links TRBV30 to TRBJ1-1; D not certain. This CDR3 is built from 13 residues. The germline V gene encodes CDR1 GTSNPN and CDR2 SVGIG (reference sequence). The V gene lost 2 bases and the J gene lost 5 bases, with 12 bases spanning the gap. The CDR3 sequence: CAWSLQPGTEAFF. CDR3 nucleotide sequence: TGTGCCTGGAGTTTACAGCCGGGGACTGAAGCTTTCTTT.

V is TRBV18 and J is TRBJ2-7; the match to TRBD1 covers 8 bases. Trimming removed 3 bases from V and 4 bases from J; junction bases left unmatched: 5. CDR3 length: 14 amino acids. Germline CDR1 reads KGHSH; CDR2 reads LQKENI. The CDR3 reads CASSPAGGFYEQYF. The CDR3 nucleotides are TGTGCCAGCTCACCGGCAGGGGGCTTTTACGAGCAGTACTTC.

The rearrangement uses TRBV19 and TRBJ1-5, with D hard to call. This CDR3 is 16 amino acids long. Germline values: CDR1 LNHDA, CDR2 SQIVND (reference sequence). Trimming removed 8 bases from V and 1 base from J, with 18 bases in between. This chain's CDR3 is CASRISVGGSNQPQHF. The CDR3 DNA sequence: TGTGCCAGTCGAATTTCGGTGGGTGGAAGCAATCAGCCCCAGCATTTT.

The chain recombines TRBV4-2 with TRBJ2-7, with TRBD2 matching 10 bases. V shed 3 bases and J 3 bases; nucleotides not matched to a gene: 5. The CDR3 sequence is 15 residues long. Germline V CDR1 and CDR2: LGHNA, YNFKEQ. CDR3 amino acids: CASSQGLAQLYEQYF. The CDR3 nucleotides are TGTGCCAGCAGCCAGGGACTAGCGCAACTCTACGAGCAGTACTTC.

This chain links TRBV28 with TRBJ2-7; D remains unclear. Germline values: CDR1 MDHEN, CDR2 SYDVKM. The CDR3 runs 13 residues. Between the trimmed V and J ends, which lost 2 bases and 4 bases, there was a span of 9 bases. CDR3 DNA: TGTGCCAGCAGTTTACCCCACCTTTACGAGCAGTACTTC. Amino acid sequence: CASSLPHLYEQYF.

This clone showed up just once. Within the sample, other DNA sequences also encode this same CDR3. The V and J genes are TRBV7-3 and TRBJ2-2, with 7 bases identical to TRBD2. J lost 6 bases, V lost 0 bases, and 7 bases had no gene match. CDR1 SGHTA and CDR2 FQGTGA come from the germline V gene. This CDR3 region has 16 residues. The CDR3 DNA is TGTGCCAGCAGCTTAACTGGTGGGAGGGCGGCCGGGGAGCTGTTTTTT. Translation: CASSLTGGRAAGELFF.

The chain recombines TRBV6-1 with TRBJ2-7, with 7 positions matching TRBD2. CDR1 and CDR2 (germline): MNHNS, SASEGT. CDR3 size: 13 residues. Trimming removed 6 bases from V and 3 bases from J; junction bases left unmatched: 5. The CDR3 DNA follows: TGTGCCAGCAGGGGCGGGAGAAGCTACGAGCAGTACTTC. Protein product: CASRGGRSYEQYF.

The V and J genes are TRBV11-3 and TRBJ2-2; D may correspond to TRBD1 or TRBD2 (6 bases each). The V gene lost 1 base and the J gene lost 4 bases, with 7 bases spanning the gap. The CDR3 covers 14 residues. Germline V gene lookup returns CDR1 SGHNT and CDR2 YENEEA. The CDR3 sequence: CASSLGGATGELFF. The CDR3 DNA reads as TGTGCCAGCAGCTTAGGGGGGGCCACCGGGGAGCTGTTTTTT.

The chain combines TRBV6-1 with TRBJ2-7, with TRBD2 identical over 10 bases. CDR3 length: 14 amino acids. J lost 4 bases, V lost 6 bases, and 6 bases had no gene match. CDR1 MNHNS and CDR2 SASEGT come from the germline V gene. CDR3 loop: CASRGGLASYEQYF. CDR3 nucleotides: TGTGCCAGCAGGGGGGGACTAGCGAGTTACGAGCAGTACTTC.

The V call is TRBV11-2, the J call TRBJ2-7, with 8 bases that match TRBD1. The CDR3 is 19 residues long. The J segment lost 2 bases and the V segment lost 5 bases, leaving 20 bases of the junction unmatched. The germline CDR1 and CDR2 sequences are SGHAT and FQNNGV. CDR3 region: CASSAGTARTDREAYEQYF. Here the CDR3 DNA reads TGTGCCAGCAGCGCCGGGACGGCCAGAACGGACAGGGAGGCCTACGAGCAGTACTTC.

This sequence joins TRBV5-4 and TRBJ1-2, with TRBD1 as a possible D gene (5 bases). CDR1 SGHNT and CDR2 YYREEE come from the germline V gene (reference sequence). Between the trimmed V and J ends, which lost 4 bases and 8 bases, there was a span of 12 bases. The CDR3 sequence is 12 residues long. The CDR3: CASSVGDGGYTF. The CDR3 region has the DNA TGTGCCAGCAGCGTGGGGGACGGAGGCTACACCTTC.